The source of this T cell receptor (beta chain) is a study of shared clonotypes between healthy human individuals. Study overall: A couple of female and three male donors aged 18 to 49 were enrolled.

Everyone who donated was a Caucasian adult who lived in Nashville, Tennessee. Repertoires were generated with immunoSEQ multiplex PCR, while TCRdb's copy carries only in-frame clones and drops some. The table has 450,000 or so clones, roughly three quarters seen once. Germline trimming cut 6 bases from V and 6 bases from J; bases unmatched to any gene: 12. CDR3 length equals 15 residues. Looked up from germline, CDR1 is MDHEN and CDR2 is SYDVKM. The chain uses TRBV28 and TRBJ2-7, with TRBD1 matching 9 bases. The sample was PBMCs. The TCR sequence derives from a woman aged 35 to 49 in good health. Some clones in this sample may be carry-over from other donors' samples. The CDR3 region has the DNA TGTGCCAGCAGCGCCTACCGGGACAGGGTAGCCGAGCAGTACTTC. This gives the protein CASSAYRDRVAEQYF.